Following are 24 T cell receptor beta chains from one sample sequenced in a study of T-cell memory formation after mild COVID-19. TCRdb recomputed calls from the 5' RACE reads with MiXCR, one row per CDR3 protein. The sample gives about 340,000 distinct CDR3 sequences, around 13% of which show up once; about 22% is in the top ten. Sequenced sample: PBMCs or a T cell subset sorted from them (not recorded which). The origin of the receptors is a man aged 18 to 30 who had mild COVID-19 (a few samples of this study predate the infection). Cell type and time point are not known.

This clonotype was observed many times. The genes are TRBV15 and TRBJ2-7; 9 bases match TRBD1. V lost 1 base to trimming and J lost 4 bases; unmatched junction nucleotides: 5. The CDR3 spans 15 residues. CDR1 and CDR2 from the germline V gene are LNHNV and YYDKDF (reference sequence). The CDR3 spells CATSRGGTGMYEQYF. CDR3 DNA sequence: TGTGCCACCAGCAGAGGAGGGACAGGGATGTACGAGCAGTACTTC.

The chain recombines TRBV12-3 or TRBV12-4 with TRBJ2-1; TRBD2 might be the D (6 bases). Trimming took 4 bases from V and 7 from J, leaving 8 bases between them. The length of the CDR3 is 12 residues. CDR3 in amino acids: CASSWAGNEQFF. CDR3 bases: TGTGCCAGCAGTTGGGCGGGGAATGAGCAGTTCTTC.

In this sample, this clonotype turned up a few times. The chain carries TRBV12-3 or TRBV12-4 and TRBJ1-2; D ambiguous. The CDR3 spans 13 residues. V was clipped by 1 base and J by 4 bases, with 7 bases between them. The CDR3 loop reads CASSLGEGYGYTF. Written as DNA, the CDR3 is TGTGCCAGCAGTTTAGGGGAAGGCTATGGCTACACCTTC.

This clonotype was observed many times. The V call is TRBV9, the J call TRBJ2-3; weak D call: TRBD2 (5 bases). CDR1 and CDR2 from the germline V gene are SGDLS and YYNGEE. The V gene lost 4 bases and the J gene lost 1 base, with 13 bases spanning the gap. CDR3 length: 15 amino acids. CDR3 residues: CASSLSSGGTDTQYF. CDR3 DNA sequence: TGTGCCAGCAGCCTGTCCAGCGGAGGCACAGATACGCAGTATTTT.

The chain combines TRBV20-1 with TRBJ1-5; D is possibly TRBD1 (5 bases). The CDR3 is 12 residues long. The V and J ends lost 3 bases and 7 bases respectively, with 10 bases between them. CDR1 and CDR2 (germline): DFQATT, SNEGSKA (reference sequence). The CDR3, as DNA: TGCAGTGCTAGTCAGGGTGGCCAGCCCCAGCATTTT. It translates to CSASQGGQPQHF.

This clonotype was recorded many times. This chain uses TRBV5-1 with TRBJ2-3; 12 bases fit TRBD2. The CDR3 runs 16 residues. The ends lost 4 bases at V and 2 bases at J; junction bases unmatched: 5. The germline V gene has CDR1 SGHRS and CDR2 YFSETQ. The CDR3 DNA sequence: TGCGCCAGCAGCAAACTAGCGGGGGGAAACACAGATACGCAGTATTTT. Its translation is CASSKLAGGNTDTQYF.

V usage is TRBV6-1 and J usage is TRBJ2-7; D may be TRBD2 (5 bases). Germline-derived CDR1 and CDR2 are MNHNS and SASEGT. The CDR3 loop spans 12 amino acids. V lost 1 base, J lost 4 bases, and 5 bases lay in between. As DNA, the CDR3 is TGTGCCAGCAGTGAAGGCGGGTACGAGCAGTACGTC. Residues: CASSEGGYEQYV.

V gene TRBV10-3 combines with J gene TRBJ2-5, with TRBD1 matching over 9 bases. CDR3 length equals 14 residues. Germline values: CDR1 ENHRY, CDR2 SYGVKD. V dropped 4 bases and J dropped 5; count of bases not matched to a gene: 5. CDR3 coding DNA: TGTGCCATCAGTGGACAGGGGGTCTACGAGACCCAGTACTTC. The encoded protein is CAISGQGVYETQYF.

This chain connects TRBV7-2 to TRBJ2-1; 9 nucleotides agree with TRBD1. Germline assignment: CDR1 SGHTA and CDR2 FQGNSA. V dropped 4 bases and J dropped 5; count of bases not matched to a gene: 6. CDR3 length: 15 amino acids. CDR3 residues: CASSSPHRGHNEQFF. CDR3 nucleotides: TGTGCCAGCAGCTCCCCTCACAGGGGGCACAATGAGCAGTTCTTC.

This clonotype showed up just a few times. The chain is built from TRBV10-2 and TRBJ1-1, with 7 bases identical to TRBD1. The V gene end was trimmed by 2 bases and the J gene end by 2 bases; junction bases not matched to a gene: 5. The germline V gene has CDR1 WSHSY and CDR2 SAAADI. This CDR3 comprises 15 residues. DNA for the CDR3: TGCGCCAGCAGTGAGGGAAGGGGGCCCAACACTGAAGCTTTCTTT. Residues: CASSEGRGPNTEAFF.

This clonotype has only a few counts. The V call is TRBV5-6, the J call TRBJ2-7; possibly TRBD2 for D (5 bases). This CDR3 spans 14 amino acids. The germline V and J ends were trimmed by 4 bases and 4 bases, with 15 bases remaining between them. CDR1 and CDR2 from the germline V gene are SGHDT and YYEEEE. In DNA form, the CDR3 reads TGTGCCAGCAGCCCCCCTTTCCGGGATTACGAGCAGTACGTC. Translated: CASSPPFRDYEQYV.

This clonotype was counted between two and nine times. This chain connects TRBV20-1 to TRBJ2-6, with D perhaps TRBD2 (5 bases). Germline V lookup: CDR1 DFQATT, CDR2 SNEGSKA (reference sequence). The CDR3 runs to 14 residues. CDR3 amino acids: CSGWRASGANVLTF. CDR3 sequence (DNA): TGCAGCGGGTGGCGGGCCTCTGGGGCCAACGTCCTGACTTTC.

The V call is TRBV6-1, the J call TRBJ2-2, with 8 bases that match TRBD1. CDR3 size: 15 residues. Trimming took 4 bases from V and 4 from J; bases not matched to a gene: 5. Germline CDR1 MNHNS, CDR2 SASEGT. CDR3 nucleotide sequence: TGTGCCAGCAGTGCTATCAGGGGGCCCACCGGGGAGCTGTTTTTT. Its protein product is CASSAIRGPTGELFF.

This sequence joins TRBV29-1 and TRBJ2-7; 7 bases agree with TRBD1. The CDR3 is 13 amino acids. Germline values: CDR1 SQVTM, CDR2 ANQGSEA. Losses at the gene ends were 0 bases for V and 6 bases for J; bases not matched to a gene: 5. CDR3 bases: TGCAGCGTTGAAGACACAGGGGACGGCGAGCAGTACTTC. This codes for CSVEDTGDGEQYF.

The chain joins TRBV7-9 to TRBJ1-2, with TRBD1 identical over 7 bases. In germline, CDR1 is SEHNR, CDR2 FQNEAQ (reference sequence). J lost 4 bases, V lost 8 bases, and 13 bases had no gene match. CDR3 length: 15 amino acids. Written as DNA, the CDR3 is TGTGCCAGCCGCCCGGGAGGGGGCGACTTCTATGGCTACACCTTC. Translating gives CASRPGGGDFYGYTF.

This clonotype was counted ten times or more. The gene calls are TRBV5-1 and TRBJ2-1, with TRBD1 matching 8 bases. Germline loops: CDR1 SGHRS, CDR2 YFSETQ. V lost 5 bases and J lost 2; bases outside the gene matches: 6. The CDR3 is 15 residues long. The CDR3 here is CASSQGALTYNEQFF. Written as DNA, the CDR3 is TGCGCCAGCAGTCAGGGGGCCCTAACCTACAATGAGCAGTTCTTC.

This clonotype turned up a few times. The CDR3 loop reads CSASRPIGTGADTQYF. In DNA form, the CDR3 reads TGCAGTGCTAGTCGACCGATAGGGACAGGGGCAGATACGCAGTATTTT. The V and J genes are TRBV20-1 and TRBJ2-3; TRBD1 agrees at 10 bases. V dropped 3 bases and J dropped 4; count of bases not matched to a gene: 10. Germline loops: CDR1 DFQATT, CDR2 SNEGSKA (reference sequence). CDR3 length: 16 residues.

A remark on this clonotype: One end of the junction is discordant with germline, which a read error may explain. V gene TRBV7-8 combines with J gene TRBJ2-1, with no clear D. The CDR3 is 14 residues long. Per germline, CDR1 SGHVS and CDR2 FQNEAQ. CDR3 DNA sequence: TGTGCCAGCAGTTTAGTTGGGCTCTACAATGAGCAGTTCTTC. Encoded protein: CASSLVGLYNEQFF.

The table lists this clonotype with a few counts. The J gene is TRBJ1-4, the V gene TRBV9; tentatively, D is TRBD1 (5 bases). The CDR3 is 15 residues long. Germline-derived CDR1 and CDR2 are SGDLS and YYNGEE. V was shortened by 0 bases and J by 7 bases, with 13 bases between the two germline ends. This chain's CDR3 is CASSVERGVGEKLFF. DNA for the CDR3: TGTGCCAGCAGCGTAGAGAGAGGGGTGGGTGAAAAACTGTTTTTT.

This chain links TRBV7-9 with TRBJ2-5; D is undetermined. CDR3 size: 12 residues. V shed 3 bases and J shed 7 bases, with 9 bases lying between them. Germline V gene data show CDR1 as SEHNR and CDR2 as FQNEAQ (reference sequence). CDR3 sequence (DNA): TGTGCCAGCAGCTTGGGCCCGGCGACCCAGTACTTC. This encodes CASSLGPATQYF.

In its sample, this clonotype was seen a few times. V and J are TRBV7-6 and TRBJ2-3; 9 bases map to TRBD2. The CDR3 is 14 amino acids. V lost 5 bases, J lost 4 bases, and 4 bases stayed unmatched. Germline V gives CDR1 SGHVS, CDR2 FNYEAQ. CDR3 sequence (DNA): TGTGCCAGCAGCACCGCGGGGGGGCCAGATACGCAGTATTTT. Translation gives CASSTAGGPDTQYF.

The chain couples TRBV6-5 to TRBJ2-5; D gene ambiguous. In germline, CDR1 is MNHEY, CDR2 SVGAGI. The CDR3 runs to 13 residues. V gave up 2 bases and J gave up 4 bases, with 8 bases separating them. The CDR3 DNA reads as TGTGCCAGCAGTTACAATTCGGGAGAGACCCAGTACTTC. It is translated as CASSYNSGETQYF.

The chain carries TRBV11-2 and TRBJ2-3, with no clear D. V lost 0 bases, J lost 5 bases, and 6 bases lay in between. Germline CDR1 is SGHAT and CDR2 is FQNNGV. The CDR3 spans 13 residues. The CDR3 DNA reads as TGTGCCAGCAGCTTAGACAGGCGAGATACGCAGTATTTT. Translation gives CASSLDRRDTQYF.

This clonotype was seen at least ten times. The chain carries TRBV2 and TRBJ2-1; 7 bases are a match to TRBD1. CDR3 size: 14 residues. The V gene's germline CDR1 is SNHLY and CDR2 FYNNEI. The junction had 7 bases not matched to a gene; V was cut back by 6 bases and J by 5 bases. The CDR3, as DNA: TGTGCCAGCAGCGCAGACAGGGTGAACAATGAGCAGTTCTTC. Its protein product is CASSADRVNNEQFF.